These 10 T cell receptor beta chains were sequenced from one sample in a study of CD8 T cells in ankylosing spondylitis. In TCRdb, the 5' RACE reads were re-called with MiXCR into one record per CDR3 protein. Altogether approximately 140,000 distinct CDR3 sequences are present, around two fifths being singletons, with the ten largest covering around 15%. Sequenced sample: synovial fluid, either unsorted or a sorted T cell fraction (not recorded which). Receptors were obtained from a male donor with ankylosing spondylitis.

As regards this clonotype: Just one base apart from a much larger clone, this may be a read error. The chain joins TRBV13 to TRBJ2-2; the match to TRBD1 covers 7 bases. Germline-derived CDR1 and CDR2 are PRHDT and FYEKMQ (reference sequence). V was pared by 3 bases and J by 7 bases, with 5 bases of the junction left unmatched. The CDR3 covers 14 residues. Here the CDR3 reads CASSLGQMGGELFF. CDR3 coding DNA: TGTGCCAGCAGCTTGGGACAGATGGGCGGGGAGCTGTTTTTT.

This chain joins TRBV6-5 and TRBJ2-2, with D possibly being TRBD1 (6 bases). Germline CDR1 and CDR2: MNHEY and SVGAGI. The CDR3 runs 19 residues. V dropped 0 bases and J dropped 5 bases, with 22 bases sitting between them. DNA of the CDR3: TGTGCCAGCAGTTACTCGTTTCGGAACAGGTGGCAGGGGACCGGGGAGCTGTTTTTT. It encodes CASSYSFRNRWQGTGELFF.

The chain is built from TRBV4-1 and TRBJ2-5, with D perhaps TRBD2 (5 bases). The CDR3 is 13 amino acids. The V end lost 6 bases, the J end lost 0 bases, and 8 bases lay between the germline ends. Germline CDR1 is MGHRA and CDR2 is YSYEKL. The CDR3: CASSRRYQETQYF. The CDR3 coding sequence is TGCGCCAGCAGTAGGAGGTACCAAGAGACCCAGTACTTC.

J is TRBJ2-1 and V is TRBV27; TRBD2 agrees at 11 bases. V shed 5 bases, J shed 4 bases, and the junction held 7 bases outside the gene matches. CDR1 is MNHEY, CDR2 SMNVEV, per germline (reference sequence). The CDR3 spans 16 residues. The CDR3 spells CASSRGTSGAYNEQFF. The CDR3 DNA follows: TGTGCCAGCAGTCGAGGGACTAGCGGAGCATACAATGAGCAGTTCTTC.

This CDR3 is CAISDFGTSGGALVDTQYF. CDR3 DNA sequence: TGTGCCATCAGTGACTTTGGGACTAGCGGGGGGGCCTTGGTAGATACGCAGTATTTT. The chain is built from TRBV10-3 and TRBJ2-3, with TRBD2 matching 16 bases. From germline, CDR1 is ENHRY and CDR2 SYGVKD. Trimming took 3 bases from V and 5 from J; bases not matched to a gene: 11. The CDR3 loop spans 19 amino acids.

This rearrangement joins TRBV7-9 to TRBJ2-7; D ambiguous. CDR1 is SEHNR, CDR2 FQNEAQ, per germline (reference sequence). The CDR3 is made up of 15 amino acids. V was clipped by 1 base and J by 2 bases, with 12 bases between them. CDR3 sequence: CASSLERTDPYEQYF. In DNA, the CDR3 is TGTGCCAGCAGCTTAGAACGGACGGACCCCTACGAGCAGTACTTC.

This clonotype was picked up a small number of times. The chain combines TRBV27 with TRBJ2-4; 8 bases line up with TRBD1. The germline gives CDR1 MNHEY, CDR2 SMNVEV (reference sequence). V lost 5 bases and J lost 1; bases outside the gene matches: 13. This CDR3 has 18 amino acids. DNA for the CDR3: TGTGCCAGCAGTCGTCGACGCAGGGGGCTCTTGGCCAAAAACATTCAGTACTTC. As protein: CASSRRRRGLLAKNIQYF.

The chain combines TRBV6-1 with TRBJ1-5; no reliable D call. CDR1 and CDR2 from the germline V gene are MNHNS and SASEGT. The germline V and J ends were trimmed by 5 bases and 0 bases, with 11 bases remaining between them. This CDR3 region has 15 residues. The CDR3 region is CASSPYMSSNQPQHF. DNA for the CDR3: TGTGCCAGCAGTCCTTACATGAGTAGCAATCAGCCCCAGCATTTT.

On this clonotype itself: The conserved phenylalanine or tryptophan normally closing the CDR3 is absent here, so this likely arose from a read error. It is unclear where the CDR3 begins or ends on the DNA, so no DNA is shown, and the CDR3 is as TCRdb lists it. The chain links TRBV21-1 to TRBJ2-7. TRBV21-1 is termed a pseudogene. The CDR3 is made up of 8 amino acids, end residues included. CDR3 loop: CASSKEAH.

The chain combines TRBV12-3 or TRBV12-4 with TRBJ2-5; TRBD2 aligns across 8 bases. CDR3 length: 14 residues. J gave up 5 bases and V 3 bases, and 5 bases lay outside the gene matches. Here the CDR3 DNA reads TGTGCCAGCAGTTTCGACGGGGGGGCGGAGACCCAGTACTTC. It is translated as CASSFDGGAETQYF.